The TCR beta chain described here comes from a study of cytomegalovirus exposure and HLA in healthy donors. Trimming removed 5 bases from V and 1 base from J; junction bases left unmatched: 14. The CDR3 is made up of 19 amino acids. Germline V lookup: CDR1 PRHDT, CDR2 FYEKMQ (reference sequence). General observations from the study: Sequencing artifact likely explains a cluster of highly shared sequence variants.

In the PCR, 60 Vbeta and 13 Jbeta primers were used. Produced via immunoSEQ multiplex PCR; TCRdb's table is partial and in-frame only. The table lists about 200,000 clones, around 80% of them singletons. Concerning this clone itself: Its antigen is not known.

The sequence was obtained from a man aged 30 to 39 in good health and CMV-seronegative. This rearrangement joins TRBV13 to TRBJ2-3, with 11 bases identical to TRBD2. Sequenced sample: PBMCs. The chain's CDR3 is CASSHLRGSGGDRTDTQYF. The CDR3 nucleotides are TGTGCCAGCAGCCACTTGCGAGGTAGCGGGGGGGACCGCACAGATACGCAGTATTTT.